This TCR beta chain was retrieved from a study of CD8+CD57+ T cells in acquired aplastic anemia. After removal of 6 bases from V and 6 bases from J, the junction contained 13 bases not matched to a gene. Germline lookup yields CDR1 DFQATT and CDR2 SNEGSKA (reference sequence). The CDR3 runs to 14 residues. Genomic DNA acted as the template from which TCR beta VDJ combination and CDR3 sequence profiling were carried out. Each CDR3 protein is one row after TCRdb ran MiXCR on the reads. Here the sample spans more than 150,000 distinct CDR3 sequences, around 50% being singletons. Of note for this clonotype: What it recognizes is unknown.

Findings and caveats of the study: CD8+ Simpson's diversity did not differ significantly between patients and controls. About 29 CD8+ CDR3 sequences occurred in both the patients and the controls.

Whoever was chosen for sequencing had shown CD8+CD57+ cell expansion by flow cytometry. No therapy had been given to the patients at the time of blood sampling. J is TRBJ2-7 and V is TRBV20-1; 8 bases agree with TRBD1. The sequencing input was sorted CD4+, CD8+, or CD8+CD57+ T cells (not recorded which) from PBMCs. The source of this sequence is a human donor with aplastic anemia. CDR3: CSAPGQAARGEQYF. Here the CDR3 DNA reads TGCAGTGCCCCGGGACAGGCCGCGAGGGGCGAGCAGTACTTC.